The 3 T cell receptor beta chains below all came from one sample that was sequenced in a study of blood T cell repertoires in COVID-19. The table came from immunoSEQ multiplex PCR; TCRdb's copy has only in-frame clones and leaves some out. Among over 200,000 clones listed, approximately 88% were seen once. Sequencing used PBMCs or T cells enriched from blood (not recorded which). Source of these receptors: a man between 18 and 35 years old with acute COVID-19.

Written as DNA, the CDR3 is TGCGCCAGCAGCCCTGGACTAGCGGGTAGTAGCACAGATACGCAGTATTTT. As protein: CASSPGLAGSSTDTQYF. V gene TRBV5-1 combines with J gene TRBJ2-3; TRBD2 aligns across 11 bases. CDR1 and CDR2 (germline): SGHRS, YFSETQ. V shed 4 bases, J shed 0 bases, and the junction held 7 bases outside the gene matches. The CDR3 runs 17 residues.

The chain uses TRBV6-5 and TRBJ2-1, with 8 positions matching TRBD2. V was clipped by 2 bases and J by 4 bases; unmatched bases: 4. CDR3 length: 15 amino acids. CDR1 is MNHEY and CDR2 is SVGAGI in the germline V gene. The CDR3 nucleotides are TGTGCCAGCAGTTACCATCCGGGAGGGTACAATGAGCAGTTCTTC. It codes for CASSYHPGGYNEQFF.

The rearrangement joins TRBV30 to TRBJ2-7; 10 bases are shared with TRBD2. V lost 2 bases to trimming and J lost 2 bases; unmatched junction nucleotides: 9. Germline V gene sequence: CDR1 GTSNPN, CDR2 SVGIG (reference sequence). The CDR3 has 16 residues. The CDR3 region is CAWSRTSGGAAYEQYF. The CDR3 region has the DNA TGTGCCTGGAGTAGGACTAGCGGAGGAGCGGCCTACGAGCAGTACTTC.